This T cell receptor beta chain was profiled in a study of cytomegalovirus exposure and HLA in healthy donors. Whole-study results and caveats: Later findings reportedly placed an Asian-associated ancestry cluster below the roughly 730-donor mean for N-insertions. Later analysis identified about 17,000 TCR beta sequences associated with HLA alleles, using a false discovery rate threshold of 0.05.

Regarding this clone: Its antigen is not identified.

The PCR had 60 Vbeta and 13 Jbeta primers. In the original analysis: Later work found 80 million to 85 million unique TCR beta chains, with roughly 11 million shared. The repertoire was sequenced with immunoSEQ multiplex PCR; TCRdb's copy has only in-frame clones and lacks some. V and J calls and clone size come straight from that table; D and trimming were deduced from the DNA. The sample holds 100,000 to 150,000 clones, about 80% seen once. The V gene end was trimmed by 5 bases and the J gene end by 6 bases; junction bases not matched to a gene: 8. Germline loops: CDR1 MNHEY, CDR2 SMNVEV (reference sequence). The CDR3 loop spans 14 amino acids.

This chain connects TRBV27 to TRBJ2-5; 8 nucleotides line up with TRBD1. The sequence was collected from a girl aged 2 to 10 in good health and CMV-seronegative. The sample consisted of PBMCs. CDR3 nucleotide sequence: TGTGCCAGCAGTACAAGACAGGGGCCAAAGACCCAGTACTTC. It specifies CASSTRQGPKTQYF.